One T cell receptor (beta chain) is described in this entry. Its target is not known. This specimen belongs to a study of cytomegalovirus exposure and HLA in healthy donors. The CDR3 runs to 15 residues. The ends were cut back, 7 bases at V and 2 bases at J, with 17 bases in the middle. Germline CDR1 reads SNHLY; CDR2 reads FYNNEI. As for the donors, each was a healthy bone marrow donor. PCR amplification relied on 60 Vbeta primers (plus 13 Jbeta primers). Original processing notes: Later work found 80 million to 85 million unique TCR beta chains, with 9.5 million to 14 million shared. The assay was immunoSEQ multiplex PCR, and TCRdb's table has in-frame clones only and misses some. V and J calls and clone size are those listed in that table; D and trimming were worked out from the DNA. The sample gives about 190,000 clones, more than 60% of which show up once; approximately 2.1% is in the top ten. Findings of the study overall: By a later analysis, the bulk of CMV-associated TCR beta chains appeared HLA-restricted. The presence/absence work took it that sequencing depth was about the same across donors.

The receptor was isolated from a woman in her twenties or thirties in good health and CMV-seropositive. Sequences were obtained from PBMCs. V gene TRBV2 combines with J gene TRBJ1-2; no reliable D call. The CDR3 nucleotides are TGTGCCAGCACCGCGGAGGGCTCAGAGAACTATGGCTACACCTTC. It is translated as CASTAEGSENYGYTF.